This T cell receptor beta chain was captured in a study of cytomegalovirus exposure and HLA in healthy donors (dated by TCRdb to about 2017). Looking at the study overall: An earlier analysis of some 600 of the donors reported 276 Gb of sequence data and some 110 million unique TCR beta sequences obtained from some 200 million T cells. Roughly 300 gigabases of sequencing data and approximately 85 million unique TCR sequences were included in an early release covering roughly 600 HLA-typed donors. The genetic ancestry cluster associated with self-reported Caucasian donors included about four fifths of the roughly 360 genotyped donors. The study was designed to test whether signatures of past pathogen exposure could be identified by cataloging public T cell receptors. The study profiled the T cell repertoires of hundreds of subjects by immunosequencing and related them to cytomegalovirus serostatus. A separate validation cohort of over 95 different subjects was used in addition to the 666-subject first cohort. To predict cytomegalovirus infection status, the study combined high-throughput TCR immunosequencing, statistical association of individual TCRs with disease status, and machine learning. To study patterns of TCR occurrence, a later analysis re-analyzed previously published TCR beta repertoires from 500 to 850 donors and added high-resolution HLA genotyping. In the later analysis, no new phenotypic data were used to find candidate immune exposures; instead, reliance was placed on TCR beta sequences and their occurrence across donors. In an earlier analysis of a few hundred of the donors, high-throughput TCR beta sequencing was used to judge whether each TCR beta V gene segment behaved as functional or pseudogenic. Donor age, sex, ethnicity and CMV serostatus were collected together with the repertoire data. In a later genetic analysis, genome-wide SNP genotypes for about 55% of the 666 donors were used, and that subset was treated as a discovery cohort. Every discovery cohort repertoire had been produced on one sequencing platform. Both class I and class II loci were covered by HLA typing, at four-digit resolution. The number of typed donors differed by locus: about 620-640 for A, B, C, DRB1 and DQB1; 522 for DQA1; approximately 610 for DPA1; and some 470 for DPB1. Four to six DR-DQ haplotypes were handled as single units for association and clustering, since linkage in the cohort was strong. Among roughly 370 genotyped donors of the cohort, an average of about 240,000 unique TCR beta nucleotide sequences were sequenced per donor, roughly 18% of them non-productive.

On this clone itself: The target of this receptor is not known. No clone much larger than this one lies a single base away; base qualities are absent.

The receptor library was made with the immunoSEQ multiplex PCR assay. A mixture of 60 forward primers for TCR Vbeta segments and 13 reverse primers for TCR Jbeta segments was used in the multiplex PCR. A multiplex PCR assay on genomic DNA amplified the CDR3 region of rearranged TCR beta genes. On the Illumina HiSeq System, the amplified TCR beta libraries were sequenced as 87-base-pair reads. The source study handled its data this way. In a later analysis, tens of millions of unique TCR beta chains were counted across the 690 or so repertoires, and approximately 11 million of these chains were shared by at least two donors. Raw reads were error-corrected and collapsed into unique sequences with a nearest-neighbor algorithm that merged closely related sequences to remove PCR and sequencing errors. V, D and J gene segments were assigned by aligning CDR3 sequences to IMGT reference sequences. For a sequence to be retained, at least a six-nucleotide match to both a V gene segment and a J gene segment was required. A rearrangement was called productive if the CDR3 had no stop codons and remained in frame with V and J, and every other rearrangement was called non-productive. CDR3 was defined by IMGT convention, running from the second conserved V-encoded cysteine to the conserved J-encoded phenylalanine. The earlier analysis of more than 450 of the donors excluded sequences that lacked an unambiguous match to a single V gene segment. An earlier analysis of several hundred of the donors called V segments functional above 56.7% productive rearrangements and segregating when the between-donor standard deviation exceeded 5%. A statistical classification framework was developed to diagnose cytomegalovirus status using the catalog of TCR beta chain sequences. In a later analysis, V and J genes were assigned by comparing TCR nucleotide sequences against IMGT/GENE-DB human TR gene sequences. A later analysis assigned CDR3 sequences and most-parsimonious VDJ recombination scenarios with the TCRdist pipeline. In a later analysis, every TCR beta chain was defined by the combination of its CDR3 amino acid sequence and its V-gene family, and reads without a unique V-gene family were dropped. To address suspected cross-contamination and a sequencing artifact, a later analysis removed a few hundred highly shared, low-generation-probability nucleotide sequences. In a later analysis, a clonal expansion index was calculated for each public chain from normalized within-repertoire ranks of inferred template counts. Generation probabilities in a later analysis came from a VDJ recombination model fitted to out-of-frame rearrangements, and those results were checked against IGoR. In a later analysis, TCR-TCR, TCR-HLA and TCR-CMV co-occurrence was scored with hypergeometric tests, and a repertoire-size bias correction was applied to TCR pairs. False discovery rates were estimated in a later analysis by permuting HLA or CMV assignments 20 times. In a later analysis, co-occurring TCRs were grouped using DBSCAN, and TCRdist sequence similarity was added for clustering within HLA-allele-positive subsets. Repertoires with fewer than 30,000 or more than 120,000 public chains were left out of co-occurrence clustering, as were four to six repertoires with anomalous nucleotide sharing. TCRdb carries this immuneACCESS record with in-frame sequences only. Its versions omit some clonotypes, under half of them owing to an unresolved V gene in the studies checked, with the rest unexplained. V, J and clone size derive from that table, while D and trimming were established from the DNA sequence. In all, the sample holds approximately 150,000 clones, and about four fifths of those were seen once. The ten top clones hold 3.5% to 4.5% of the sample.

The junction shows trimming of 4 bases on V and 3 bases on J, plus 20 bases between the germline ends. Including cysteine and phenylalanine, the CDR3 has 16 amino acids. The DNA shown is the 48-base CDR3, in frame from base 1. According to the germline V gene (reference sequence), CDR1 reads SGHNT and CDR2 reads YYREEE. The cohort comprised 550 to 700 healthy bone marrow donors. At the time of sampling, every cohort member was nominally healthy, though immune exposures that went unrecorded were likely present. The donor tested CMV seropositive and was one of the 289 seropositive cohort members. A peripheral blood sample was provided by each donor, and peripheral blood mononuclear cells were used for TCR beta sequencing. The Qiagen DNeasy Blood Extraction Kit was used to extract genomic DNA from the blood cell samples. The paper's findings and limits, for the study overall: When HLA alleles, especially DR and DQ, strongly co-occurred, attributing TCR associations to individual alleles was difficult. Because counts were too low, seventeen rarely observed V segments, including chromosome 9 orphons, were excluded from the earlier analysis of 587 of the donors. In a later genetic analysis, a missense DCLRE1C variant was associated with V-gene and J-gene trimming of TCR beta chains, and the association was replicated in an independent cohort. In a later analysis, most CMV-associated TCR beta chains were found to appear HLA-restricted, with HLA associations seemingly driven largely by CMV exposure. According to a later genetic analysis, donors in an Asian-associated ancestry cluster had fewer N-insertions in productive TCRs than the roughly 700-donor mean. It was suggested by the authors that the approach could potentially be generalized to other disease states and immunological phenotypes. Because some donors lacked HLA typing at each locus, the association tests relied only on the typed subset. A group of highly shared sequence variants was considered likely to be a technical artifact of the sequencing pipeline. At a false discovery rate of 0.05, a later analysis linked 15,000 to 20,000 TCR beta sequences to specific HLA alleles. Some IMGT-functional V segments, including TRBV6-2 and TRBV6-3, could not be distinguished by the 87-base-pair reads and were therefore excluded. Compared with equally common non-associated chains, HLA-associated TCR beta chains in a later analysis were more clonally expanded and had lower generation probabilities. CMV serostatus was the only immune exposure information available for the cohort. The classifier was reported to diagnose cytomegalovirus status with high specificity and sensitivity in both the original and validation cohorts. Several of the top co-occurrence clusters appeared to be linked to parvovirus B19, influenza, CMV and Epstein-Barr virus, according to a later analysis. Most TCR sequences were seen in very few donors, while some public TCRs were found in many individuals. In this cohort, only TCR beta chains were sequenced, and detectable features were limited by the absence of alpha or paired-chain data. Correlated functional status among segregating V segments might reflect linkage disequilibrium, but an unknown experimental factor could not be ruled out. An earlier analysis of approximately 540 of the donors showed that most TCR beta V segments appeared in productive rearrangements either about 87% or about 30% of the time, which broadly matched IMGT annotations. Presence/absence analyses assumed roughly uniform sequencing depth across donors, an assumption that may not hold. In a later analysis, TCR association rates were found to vary across HLA loci, with the most associated TCRs seen for DRB1 alleles and the fewest for HLA-C alleles. In vitro tests confirmed that a few of the cytomegalovirus-associated TCR beta chains recognize cytomegalovirus antigens. The study gave a list of over 150 TCR beta chains associated with cytomegalovirus. A further reported finding was that TCR beta sequences accurately predicted the HLA-A and HLA-B alleles for most subjects in the first cohort.

This sequence originates from a woman aged 40 to 49 in good health and CMV-seropositive. Sample: PBMCs. The rearrangement combines TRBV5-4 with TRBJ2-7; a tentative D call is TRBD2 (7 bases match). The CDR3: CASSLARGGGNYEQYF. The DNA is TGTGCCAGCAGCCTGGCAAGGGGGGGAGGGAACTACGAGCAGTACTTC.